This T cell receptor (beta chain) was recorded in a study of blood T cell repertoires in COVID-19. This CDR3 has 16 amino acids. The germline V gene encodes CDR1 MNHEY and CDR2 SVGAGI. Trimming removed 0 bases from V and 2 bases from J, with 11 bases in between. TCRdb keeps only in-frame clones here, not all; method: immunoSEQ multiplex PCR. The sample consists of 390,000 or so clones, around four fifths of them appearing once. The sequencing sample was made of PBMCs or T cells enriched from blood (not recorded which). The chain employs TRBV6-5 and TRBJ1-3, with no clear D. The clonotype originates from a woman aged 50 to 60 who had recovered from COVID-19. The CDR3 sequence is CASSYSWRLAGNTIYF. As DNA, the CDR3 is TGTGCCAGCAGTTACTCGTGGAGGCTGGCTGGAAACACCATATATTTT.